Listed here is a single TCR beta chain. The CDR3 spans 15 residues. Per germline, CDR1 ENHRY and CDR2 SYGVKD. Trimming removed 3 bases at V and 0 bases at J, with 11 bases between. Per the study methods: Amplified reference gene primers provided the basis for estimating nucleated cell counts. Measured with immunoSEQ multiplex PCR; TCRdb has only the in-frame clones, and not every one. V, J and clone size are taken as reported in that table, and D and trimming were inferred from the DNA itself. This table holds 150,000 or so clones, roughly 88% found once. This record belongs to a study of blood T cell repertoires in COVID-19. Study in general: The United States, Italy and Spain provided the acute and convalescent COVID-19 samples. PBMCs, B-cell-depleted T cells, or T cells provided the cDNA or gDNA that made up the material.

The clonotype comes from a man in his fifties or sixties who had recovered from COVID-19. Sequenced material: peripheral blood. The chain couples TRBV10-3 to TRBJ1-1, with a weak D call TRBD1 (6 bases). As DNA, the CDR3 is TGTGCCATCAGTGACCAGGGGATTATGAACACTGAAGCTTTCTTT. Its protein is CAISDQGIMNTEAFF.